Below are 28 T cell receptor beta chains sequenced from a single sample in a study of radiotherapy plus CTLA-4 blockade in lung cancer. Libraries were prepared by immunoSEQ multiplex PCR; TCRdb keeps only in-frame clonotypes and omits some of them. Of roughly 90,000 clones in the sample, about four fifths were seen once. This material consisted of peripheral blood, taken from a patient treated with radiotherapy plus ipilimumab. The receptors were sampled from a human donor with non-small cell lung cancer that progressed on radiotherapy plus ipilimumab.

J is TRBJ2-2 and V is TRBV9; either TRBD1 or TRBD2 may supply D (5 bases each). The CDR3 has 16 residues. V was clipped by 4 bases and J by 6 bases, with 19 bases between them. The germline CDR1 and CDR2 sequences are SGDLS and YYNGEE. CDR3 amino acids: CASSIGTTPGAGELFF. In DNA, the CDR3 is TGTGCCAGCAGCATCGGGACCACCCCTGGGGCCGGGGAGCTGTTTTTT.

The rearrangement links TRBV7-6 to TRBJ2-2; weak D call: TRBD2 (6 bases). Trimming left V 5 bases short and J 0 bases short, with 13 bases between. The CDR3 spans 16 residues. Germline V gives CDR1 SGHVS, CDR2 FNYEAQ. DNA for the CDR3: TGTGCCAGCAGCCCCCGGAGGGGACCGAACACCGGGGAGCTGTTTTTT. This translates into CASSPRRGPNTGELFF.

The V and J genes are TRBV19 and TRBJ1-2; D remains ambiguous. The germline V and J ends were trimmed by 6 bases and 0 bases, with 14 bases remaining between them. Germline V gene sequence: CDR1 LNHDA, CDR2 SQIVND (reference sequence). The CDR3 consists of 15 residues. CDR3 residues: CASSQAVRSNYGYTF. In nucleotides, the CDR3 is TGTGCCAGTAGCCAAGCGGTCAGATCTAACTATGGCTACACCTTC.

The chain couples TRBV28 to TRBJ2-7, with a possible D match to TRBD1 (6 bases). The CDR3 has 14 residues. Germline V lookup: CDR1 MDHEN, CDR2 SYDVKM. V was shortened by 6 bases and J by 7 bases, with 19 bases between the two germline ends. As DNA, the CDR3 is TGTGCCAGCAGCGCCCCCTACAGGGACGGGGAGCAGTACTTC. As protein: CASSAPYRDGEQYF.

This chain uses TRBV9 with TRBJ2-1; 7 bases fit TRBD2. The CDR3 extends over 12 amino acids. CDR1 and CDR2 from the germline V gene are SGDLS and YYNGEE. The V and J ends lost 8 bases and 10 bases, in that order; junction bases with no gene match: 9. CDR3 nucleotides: TGTGCCAGAAGGGGAGGGGCTCAAGAGCAGTTCTTC. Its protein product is CARRGGAQEQFF.

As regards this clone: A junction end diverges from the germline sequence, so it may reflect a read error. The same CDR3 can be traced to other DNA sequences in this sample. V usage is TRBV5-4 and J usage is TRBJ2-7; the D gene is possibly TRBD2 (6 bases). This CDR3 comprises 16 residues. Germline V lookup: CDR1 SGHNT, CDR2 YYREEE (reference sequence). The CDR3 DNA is TGCGCCAGCAGCCCATACTCGGGAGCGTCCACCGGCGAGCAGTACTTC. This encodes CASSPYSGASTGEQYF.

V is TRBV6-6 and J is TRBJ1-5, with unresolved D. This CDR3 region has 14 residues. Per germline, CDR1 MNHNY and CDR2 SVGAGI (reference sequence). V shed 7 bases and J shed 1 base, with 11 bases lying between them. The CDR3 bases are TGTGCCAGCAAGAGGGATATGAGCAATCAGCCCCAGCATTTT. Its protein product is CASKRDMSNQPQHF.

The CDR3 coding sequence is TGTGCCAGCAGCTTAGCGCGGCAGGTTGCGTCGGAGACCCAGTACTTC. It codes for CASSLARQVASETQYF. V usage is TRBV7-9 and J usage is TRBJ2-5, with unresolved D. Germline values: CDR1 SEHNR, CDR2 FQNEAQ (reference sequence). The CDR3 is 16 amino acids. V lost 0 bases and J lost 5, with 16 bases in between.

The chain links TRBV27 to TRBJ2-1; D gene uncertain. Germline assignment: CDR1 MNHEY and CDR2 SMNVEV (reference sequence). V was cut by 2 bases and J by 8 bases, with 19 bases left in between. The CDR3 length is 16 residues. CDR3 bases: TGTGCCAGCAGTTTAAGATCGGGTCGGGTGACTGATGAGCAGTTCTTC. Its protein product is CASSLRSGRVTDEQFF.

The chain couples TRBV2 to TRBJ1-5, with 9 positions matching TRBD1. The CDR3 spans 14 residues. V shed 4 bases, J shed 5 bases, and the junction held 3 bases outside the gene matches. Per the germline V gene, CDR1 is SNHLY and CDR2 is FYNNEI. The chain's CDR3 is CASSAGQGYQPQHF. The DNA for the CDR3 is TGTGCCAGCAGTGCGGGACAGGGTTATCAGCCCCAGCATTTT. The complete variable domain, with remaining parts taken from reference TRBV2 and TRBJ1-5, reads EPEVTQTPSHQVTQMGQEVILRCVPISNHLYFYWYRQILGQKVEFLVSFYNNEISEKSEIFDDQFSVERPDGSNFTLKIRSTKLEDSAMYFCASSAGQGYQPQHFGDGTRLSIL.

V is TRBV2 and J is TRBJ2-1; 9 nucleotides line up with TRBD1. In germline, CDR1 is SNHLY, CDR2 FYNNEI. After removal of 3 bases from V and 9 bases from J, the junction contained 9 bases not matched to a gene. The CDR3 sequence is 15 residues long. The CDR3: CASSDRDRVRPEQFF. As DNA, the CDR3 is TGTGCCAGCAGTGATAGGGACAGGGTTAGGCCTGAGCAGTTCTTC. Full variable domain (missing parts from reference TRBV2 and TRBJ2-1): EPEVTQTPSHQVTQMGQEVILRCVPISNHLYFYWYRQILGQKVEFLVSFYNNEISEKSEIFDDQFSVERPDGSNFTLKIRSTKLEDSAMYFCASSDRDRVRPEQFFGPGTRLTVL.

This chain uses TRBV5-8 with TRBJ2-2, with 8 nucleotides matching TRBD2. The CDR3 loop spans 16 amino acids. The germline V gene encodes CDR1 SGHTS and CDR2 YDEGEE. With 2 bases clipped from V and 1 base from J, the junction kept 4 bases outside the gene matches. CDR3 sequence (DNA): TGTGCCAGCAGCTTCTCCGGGAGGGGGAACACCGGGGAGCTGTTTTTT. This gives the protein CASSFSGRGNTGELFF.

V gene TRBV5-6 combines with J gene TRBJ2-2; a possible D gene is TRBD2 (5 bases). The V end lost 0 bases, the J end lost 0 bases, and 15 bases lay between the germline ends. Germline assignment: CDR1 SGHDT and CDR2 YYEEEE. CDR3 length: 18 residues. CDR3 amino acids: CASSLAMRELTNTGELFF. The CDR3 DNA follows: TGTGCCAGCAGCTTGGCCATGAGGGAACTTACGAACACCGGGGAGCTGTTTTTT.

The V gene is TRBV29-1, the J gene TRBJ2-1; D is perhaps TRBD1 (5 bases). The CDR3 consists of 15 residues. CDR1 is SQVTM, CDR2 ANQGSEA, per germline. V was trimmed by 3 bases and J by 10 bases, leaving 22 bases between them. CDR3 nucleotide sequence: TGCAGCGTTGACCCTACAGGAGCATCCACAATGGAGCAGTTCTTC. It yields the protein CSVDPTGASTMEQFF.

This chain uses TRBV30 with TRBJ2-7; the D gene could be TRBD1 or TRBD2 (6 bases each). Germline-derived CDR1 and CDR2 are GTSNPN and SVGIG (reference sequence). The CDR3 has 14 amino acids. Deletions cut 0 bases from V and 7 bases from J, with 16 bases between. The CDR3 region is CAWSVRRGNREQYF. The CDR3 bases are TGTGCCTGGAGTGTACGGAGGGGGAACAGGGAGCAGTACTTC.

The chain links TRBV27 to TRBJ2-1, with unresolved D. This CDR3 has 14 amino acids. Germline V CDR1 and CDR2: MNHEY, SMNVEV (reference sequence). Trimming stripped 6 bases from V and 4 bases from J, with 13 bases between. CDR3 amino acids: CASSRSDNYNEQFF. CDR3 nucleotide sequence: TGTGCCAGCAGCCGCTCCGACAATTACAATGAGCAGTTCTTC.

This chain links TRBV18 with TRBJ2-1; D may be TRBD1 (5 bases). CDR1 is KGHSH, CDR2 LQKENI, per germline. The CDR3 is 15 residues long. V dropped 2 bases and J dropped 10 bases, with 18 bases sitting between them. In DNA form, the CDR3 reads TGTGCCAGCTCACCAAACGTTCAACCAGGGTTCGAGCAGTTCTTC. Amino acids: CASSPNVQPGFEQFF.

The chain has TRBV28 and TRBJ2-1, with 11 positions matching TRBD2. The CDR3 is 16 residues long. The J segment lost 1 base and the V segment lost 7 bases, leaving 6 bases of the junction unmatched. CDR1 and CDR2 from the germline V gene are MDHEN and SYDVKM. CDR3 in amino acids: CASIPGLAESYNEQFF. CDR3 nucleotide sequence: TGTGCCAGCATTCCGGGACTAGCGGAATCCTACAATGAGCAGTTCTTC.

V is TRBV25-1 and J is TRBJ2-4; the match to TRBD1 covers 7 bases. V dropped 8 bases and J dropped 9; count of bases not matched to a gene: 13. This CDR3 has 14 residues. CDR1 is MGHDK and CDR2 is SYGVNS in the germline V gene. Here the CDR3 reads CASSPGTARRIQYF. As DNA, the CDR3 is TGTGCCAGCTCGCCCGGGACAGCTCGACGCATTCAGTACTTC.

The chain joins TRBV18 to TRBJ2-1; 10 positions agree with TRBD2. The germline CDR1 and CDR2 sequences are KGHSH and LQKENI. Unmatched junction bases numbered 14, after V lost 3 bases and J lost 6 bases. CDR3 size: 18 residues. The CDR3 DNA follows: TGTGCCAGCTCACCGTCGAGCTGGAGCCTAGCGGGAGTCAATGAGCAGTTCTTC. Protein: CASSPSSWSLAGVNEQFF.

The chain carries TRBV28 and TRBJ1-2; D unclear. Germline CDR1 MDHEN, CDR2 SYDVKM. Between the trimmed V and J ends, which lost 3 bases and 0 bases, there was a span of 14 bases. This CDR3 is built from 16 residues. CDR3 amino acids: CASSLVGRVSNYGYTF. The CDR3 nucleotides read TGTGCCAGCAGTTTGGTAGGGAGAGTTTCTAACTATGGCTACACCTTC.

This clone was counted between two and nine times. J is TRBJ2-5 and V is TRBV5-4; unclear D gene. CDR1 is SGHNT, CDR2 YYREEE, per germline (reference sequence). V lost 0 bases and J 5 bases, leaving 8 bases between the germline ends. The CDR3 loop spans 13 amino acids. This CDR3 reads CASSLERVETQYF. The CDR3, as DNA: TGTGCCAGCAGCTTGGAACGGGTGGAGACCCAGTACTTC.

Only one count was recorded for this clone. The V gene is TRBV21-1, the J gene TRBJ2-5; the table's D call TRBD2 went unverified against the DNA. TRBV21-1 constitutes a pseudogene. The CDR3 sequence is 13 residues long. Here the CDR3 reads CASRWRDSETQYF. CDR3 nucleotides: TGTGCCAGCAGATGGCGGGACTCAGAGACCCAGTACTTC.

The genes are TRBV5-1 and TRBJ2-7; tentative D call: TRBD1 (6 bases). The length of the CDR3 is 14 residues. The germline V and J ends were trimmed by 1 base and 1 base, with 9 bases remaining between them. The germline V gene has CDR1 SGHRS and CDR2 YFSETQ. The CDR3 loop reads CASSLLTGSYEQYF. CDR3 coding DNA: TGCGCCAGCAGCTTGCTGACAGGTTCCTACGAGCAGTACTTC.

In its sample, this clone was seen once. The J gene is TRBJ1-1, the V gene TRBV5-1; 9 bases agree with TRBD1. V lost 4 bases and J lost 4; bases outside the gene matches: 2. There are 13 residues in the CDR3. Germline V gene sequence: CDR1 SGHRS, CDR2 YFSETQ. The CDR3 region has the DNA TGCGCCAGCAGCCTGGACAGGGGCACTGAAGCTTTCTTT. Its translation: CASSLDRGTEAFF.

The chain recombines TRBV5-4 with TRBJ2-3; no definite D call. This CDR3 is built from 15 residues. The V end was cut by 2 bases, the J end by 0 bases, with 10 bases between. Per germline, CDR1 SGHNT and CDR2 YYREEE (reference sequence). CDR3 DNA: TGTGCCAGCAGCTTAACCTCCTATAGCACAGATACGCAGTATTTT. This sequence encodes CASSLTSYSTDTQYF.

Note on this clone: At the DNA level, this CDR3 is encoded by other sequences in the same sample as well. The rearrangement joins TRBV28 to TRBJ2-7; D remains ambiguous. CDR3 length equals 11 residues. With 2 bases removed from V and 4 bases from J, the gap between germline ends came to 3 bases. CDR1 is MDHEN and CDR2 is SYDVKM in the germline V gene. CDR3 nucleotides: TGTGCCAGCAGTTTAGGATACGAGCAGTACTTC. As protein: CASSLGYEQYF.

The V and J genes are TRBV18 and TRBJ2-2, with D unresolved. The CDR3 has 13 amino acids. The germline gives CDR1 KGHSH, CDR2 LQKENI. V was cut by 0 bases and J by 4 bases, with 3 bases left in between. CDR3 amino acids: CASSPPTTGELFF. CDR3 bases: TGTGCCAGCTCACCACCCACCACCGGGGAGCTGTTTTTT. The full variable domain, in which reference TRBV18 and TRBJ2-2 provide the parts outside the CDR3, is NAGVMQNPRHLVRRRGQEARLRCSPMKGHSHVYWYRQLPEEGLKFMVYLQKENIIDESGMPKERFSAEFPKEGPSILRIQQVVRGDSAAYFCASSPPTTGELFFGEGSRLTVL.